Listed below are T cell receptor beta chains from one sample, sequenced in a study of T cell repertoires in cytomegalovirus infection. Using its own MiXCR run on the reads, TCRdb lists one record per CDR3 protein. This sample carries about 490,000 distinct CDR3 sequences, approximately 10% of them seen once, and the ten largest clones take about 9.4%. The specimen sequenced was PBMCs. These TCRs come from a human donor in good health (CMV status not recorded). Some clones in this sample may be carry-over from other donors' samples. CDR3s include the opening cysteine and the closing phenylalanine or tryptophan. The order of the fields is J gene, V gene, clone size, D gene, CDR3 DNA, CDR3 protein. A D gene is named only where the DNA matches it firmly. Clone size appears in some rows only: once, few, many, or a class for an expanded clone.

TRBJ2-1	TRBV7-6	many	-	TGTGCCAGCAGCCCCCCAGGGAGGAATGAGCAGTTCTTC	CASSPPGRNEQFF
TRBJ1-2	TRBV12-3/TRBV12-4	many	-	TGTGCCAGCAGTTACCGTCCCGGGGGGCTCGTCGGTGGCTACACCTTC	CASSYRPGGLVGGYTF
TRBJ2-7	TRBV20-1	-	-	TGCAGTGCTGCCGGGACCTCCTACGAGCAGTACTTC	CSAAGTSYEQYF
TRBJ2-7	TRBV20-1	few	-	TGCAGTGCGAGGGGTCCTGTCGGCGGGAACCCCTACGAGCAGTACTTC	CSARGPVGGNPYEQYF
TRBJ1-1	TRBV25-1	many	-	TGTGCCAGCAGTGCTCAGGGGTACGACACTGAAGCTTTCTTT	CASSAQGYDTEAFF
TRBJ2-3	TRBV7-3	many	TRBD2	TGTGCCAGCGGACGGACTAGCGGAACAGATACGCAGTATTTT	CASGRTSGTDTQYF
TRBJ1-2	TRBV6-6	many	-	TGTGCCAGCAGTTACCAGGAAATTTATGGCTACACCTTC	CASSYQEIYGYTF
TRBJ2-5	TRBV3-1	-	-	TGTGCCAGCAGCCTCATGGGTAGCGGAGAGGAGACCCAGTACTTC	CASSLMGSGEETQYF
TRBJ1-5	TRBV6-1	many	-	TGTGCCAGCAGTTTTGAAAGCGAGCCCCAGCATTTT	CASSFESEPQHF
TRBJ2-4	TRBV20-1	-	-	TGCAGTGCTAGAGATTGGAAAGGGGAGGCCAAAAACATTCAGTACTTC	CSARDWKGEAKNIQYF
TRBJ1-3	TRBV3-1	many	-	TGTGCCAGCAGCCAAAAAAGTGGAAACACCATATATTTT	CASSQKSGNTIYF